The T cell receptor (beta chain) described here comes from a study of monozygotic twins with inflammatory bowel disease. The template was total RNA from whole blood, with no T cell sorting. This CDR3 is built from 15 residues. CDR1 SGHRS and CDR2 YFSETQ come from the germline V gene. Two nested PCRs, run for roughly 15 and 9 cycles, were applied to TCRalpha and TCRbeta cDNA. TCRdb re-analyzed the 5' RACE reads; it lists each CDR3 protein once, without DNA. The sample table sets out around 450,000 distinct CDR3 sequences. The chain carries TRBV5-1 and TRBJ1-2. Sequenced: blood. This TCR was recovered from a human donor with ulcerative colitis or Crohn's disease, or a healthy co-twin of an affected twin (not recorded which). This CDR3 is CASSLDGRKIYGYTF.